Following are 5 T cell receptor beta chains from one sample sequenced in a study of metastatic and nonmetastatic thyroid tumors. Among the patients, none had received any treatment before thyroid surgery. MiXCR re-clonotyped the PCR reads for TCRdb. The sample has about 20,000 clones, less than 40% seen once. Specimen: tumor tissue. Every receptor here comes from a male donor with papillary thyroid cancer or a benign thyroid nodule (not recorded which). Some clones in this sample may be carry-over from other donors' samples.

This clone was found a few times. The chain is built from TRBV28 and TRBJ1-6; tentatively, D is TRBD1 (5 bases). CDR1 and CDR2 from the germline V gene are MDHEN and SYDVKM. The CDR3 runs 13 residues. Trimming shortened V by 11 bases and J by 6 bases, and 14 bases separated the two germline ends. The CDR3 bases are TGTGCCCACAACCCCGGGGCTAATTCACCCCTCCACTTT. It translates to CAHNPGANSPLHF.

This clone is judged medium-sized (0.01 to 0.1%). J is TRBJ1-2 and V is TRBV5-6; D not certain. V was shortened by 0 bases and J by 4 bases, with 7 bases between the two germline ends. From germline, CDR1 is SGHDT and CDR2 YYEEEE. The length of the CDR3 is 13 residues. For the CDR3, the DNA is TGTGCCAGCAGCTTGGAAACGTTCTATGGCTACACCTTC. Translation gives CASSLETFYGYTF.

This clone has a count of ten or more. This rearrangement joins TRBV20-1 to TRBJ1-2; TRBD1 is a possible D gene (6 bases). V was pared by 1 base and J by 2 bases, with 11 bases between. CDR1 is DFQATT, CDR2 SNEGSKA, per germline (reference sequence). The CDR3 totals 14 residues. Here the CDR3 reads CSARVVGGNYGYTF. For the CDR3, the DNA is TGCAGTGCTAGAGTTGTAGGGGGGAACTATGGCTACACCTTC.

This clone was detected only a few times. At one of its ends the junction is not consistent with the germline gene, which may arise from a read error. The J gene is TRBJ1-6, the V gene TRBV28; perhaps TRBD1 as D (5 bases). This CDR3 comprises 16 residues. Looked up from germline, CDR1 is MDHEN and CDR2 is SYDVKM. The CDR3 region is CASSLYPDTRNSLLHF. Written as DNA, the CDR3 is TGTGCCAGCAGTCTATATCCGGACACCCGGAATTCACTCCTCCACTTT.

For this clone: A much larger clone lies a single base off, so this may be a read error. Likely a read error: the CDR3 ends without its conserved phenylalanine or tryptophan. The rearrangement links TRBV5-5 to TRBJ2-3; D unclear. Looked up from germline, CDR1 is SGHKS and CDR2 is YYEKEE (reference sequence). V lost 1 base, J lost 5 bases, and 8 bases lay in between. The CDR3 contains 13 residues. CDR3 sequence: CASSLNSGDTQYY. CDR3 DNA: TGTGCCAGCAGCTTGAACTCGGGAGATACGCAGTATTAT.